This TCR beta chain was identified in a study of PD-1 blockade in classical Hodgkin lymphoma. Study-wide findings and caveats: According to reports, newly diagnosed patients had lower baseline TCR diversity than healthy donors, and relapsed/refractory patients had lower baseline TCR diversity still. The diversity seen at baseline in complete responders resembled that of newly diagnosed patients. Nivolumab starters within 1 year of ASCT were excluded.

Method: immunoSEQ multiplex PCR; TCRdb's copy keeps in-frame clones and lacks some. The repertoire includes thousands of clones, roughly 84% of them detected once, and approximately 50% sits in the top ten. V was cut by 3 bases and J by 4 bases, with 21 bases left in between. The length of the CDR3 is 17 residues. CDR1 is LNHDA, CDR2 SQIVND, per germline (reference sequence). On this clone: The antigen is unknown.

Autologous stem cell transplantation was followed by relapse in every patient, and brentuximab vedotin exposure varied. This sequence originates from a human donor with classical Hodgkin lymphoma. This sequence joins TRBV19 and TRBJ1-2; D possibly corresponds to TRBD1 (5 bases). Sequencing used peripheral blood mononuclear cells (PBMCs), obtained before the second cycle of nivolumab. The CDR3 loop reads CASSIPVGWDATYGYTF. The DNA of the CDR3 is TGTGCCAGTAGTATCCCGGTAGGATGGGACGCAACCTATGGCTACACCTTC.